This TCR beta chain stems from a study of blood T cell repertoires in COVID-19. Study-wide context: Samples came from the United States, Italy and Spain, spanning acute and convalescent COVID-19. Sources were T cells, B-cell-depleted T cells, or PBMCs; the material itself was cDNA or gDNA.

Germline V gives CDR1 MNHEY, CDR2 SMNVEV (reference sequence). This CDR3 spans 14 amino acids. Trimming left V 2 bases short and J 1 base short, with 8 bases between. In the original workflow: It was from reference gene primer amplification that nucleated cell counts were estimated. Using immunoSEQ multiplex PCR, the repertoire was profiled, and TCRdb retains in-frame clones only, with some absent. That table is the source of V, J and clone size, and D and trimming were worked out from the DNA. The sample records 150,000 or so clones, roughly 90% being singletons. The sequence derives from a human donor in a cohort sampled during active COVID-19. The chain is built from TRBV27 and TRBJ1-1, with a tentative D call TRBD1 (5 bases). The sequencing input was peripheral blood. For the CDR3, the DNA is TGTGCCAGCAGTTTAGTGGGGGGGAACACTGAAGCTTTCTTT. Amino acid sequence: CASSLVGGNTEAFF.